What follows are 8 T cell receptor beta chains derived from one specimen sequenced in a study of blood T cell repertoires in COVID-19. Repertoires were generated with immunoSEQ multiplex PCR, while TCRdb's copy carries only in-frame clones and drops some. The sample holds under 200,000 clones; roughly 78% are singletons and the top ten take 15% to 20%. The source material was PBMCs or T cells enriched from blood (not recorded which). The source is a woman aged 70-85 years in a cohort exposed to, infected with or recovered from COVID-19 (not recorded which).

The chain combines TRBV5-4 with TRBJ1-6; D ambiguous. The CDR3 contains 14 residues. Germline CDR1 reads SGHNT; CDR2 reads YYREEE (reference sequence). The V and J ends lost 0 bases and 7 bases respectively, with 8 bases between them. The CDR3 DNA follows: TGTGCCAGCAGCTTGGGCAGGCCGAATTCACCCCTCCACTTT. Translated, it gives CASSLGRPNSPLHF.

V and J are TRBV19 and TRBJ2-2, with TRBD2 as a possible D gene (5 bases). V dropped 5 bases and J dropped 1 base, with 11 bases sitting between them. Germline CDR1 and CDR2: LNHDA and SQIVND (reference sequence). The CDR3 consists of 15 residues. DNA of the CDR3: TGTGCCAGTAGTCATCCCCGGGGGAACACCGGGGAGCTGTTTTTT. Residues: CASSHPRGNTGELFF.

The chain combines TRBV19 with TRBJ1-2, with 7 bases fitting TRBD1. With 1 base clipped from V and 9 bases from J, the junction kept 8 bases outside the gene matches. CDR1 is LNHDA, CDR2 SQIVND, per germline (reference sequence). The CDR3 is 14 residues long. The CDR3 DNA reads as TGTGCCAGTAGTATAGGGGGGACAGTAGGGAGCTACACCTTC. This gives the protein CASSIGGTVGSYTF.

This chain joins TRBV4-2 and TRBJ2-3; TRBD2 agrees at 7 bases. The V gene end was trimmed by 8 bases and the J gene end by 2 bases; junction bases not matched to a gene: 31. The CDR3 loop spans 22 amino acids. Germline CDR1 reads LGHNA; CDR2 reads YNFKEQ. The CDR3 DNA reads TGTGCCAGCTCTCAAGATCCCTGGGCAGGGAGGCGGGGCGGGAGAGTCACAGATACGCAGTATTTT. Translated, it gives CASSQDPWAGRRGGRVTDTQYF.

The CDR3 sequence: CASGPGDREEKLFF. The CDR3 DNA reads TGCGCCAGTGGACCGGGAGACAGGGAAGAAAAACTGTTTTTT. The genes are TRBV4-3 and TRBJ1-4; TRBD1 agrees at 7 bases. This CDR3 has 14 amino acids. Per the germline V gene, CDR1 is LGHNA and CDR2 is YSLEER. V was clipped by 9 bases and J by 8 bases; unmatched bases: 12.

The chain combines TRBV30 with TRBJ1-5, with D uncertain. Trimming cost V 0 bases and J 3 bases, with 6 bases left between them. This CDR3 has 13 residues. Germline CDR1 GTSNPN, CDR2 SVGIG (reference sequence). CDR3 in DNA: TGTGCCTGGAGTGTACGGTTCAATCAGCCCCAGCATTTT. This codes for CAWSVRFNQPQHF.

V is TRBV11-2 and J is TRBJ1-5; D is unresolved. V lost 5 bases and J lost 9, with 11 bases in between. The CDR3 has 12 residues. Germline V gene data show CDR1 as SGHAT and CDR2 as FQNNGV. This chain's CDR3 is CASSPLSGPQHF. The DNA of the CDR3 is TGTGCCAGCAGCCCGTTATCAGGGCCCCAGCATTTT.

CDR3 amino acids: CASSLEGGDEQFF. CDR3 nucleotide sequence: TGTGCCAGCAGCTTAGAAGGGGGGGATGAGCAGTTCTTC. J is TRBJ2-1 and V is TRBV7-3; tentative D call: TRBD2 (7 bases). The germline V and J ends were trimmed by 2 bases and 8 bases, with 10 bases remaining between them. Looked up from germline, CDR1 is SGHTA and CDR2 is FQGTGA. The CDR3 runs to 13 residues. The whole variable domain, filled in from reference TRBV7-3 and TRBJ2-1, reads GAGVSQTPSNKVTEKGKYVELRCDPISGHTALYWYRQSLGQGPEFLIYFQGTGAADDSGLPNDRFFAVRPEGSVSTLKIQRTERGDSAVYLCASSLEGGDEQFFGPGTRLTVL.